These 16 T cell receptor beta chains were all obtained from the same sample, sequenced in a study of cytomegalovirus exposure and HLA in healthy donors. Amplification used 60 Vbeta primers and 13 Jbeta primers. TCRdb keeps only in-frame clones here, not all; method: immunoSEQ multiplex PCR. The table shows 100,000 to 150,000 clones, with around 77% occurring only once. Material for sequencing was PBMCs. The receptors stem from a woman in her fifties or sixties in good health and CMV-seronegative.

This chain joins TRBV28 and TRBJ2-3; D perhaps matches TRBD2 (5 bases). CDR3 length equals 15 residues. Per germline, CDR1 MDHEN and CDR2 SYDVKM. Trimming cost V 2 bases and J 6 bases, with 15 bases left between them. CDR3 residues: CASSLPSGVVDTQYF. The CDR3 nucleotides read TGTGCCAGCAGTTTACCCAGCGGAGTCGTGGATACGCAGTATTTT. Full variable domain (missing parts from reference TRBV28 and TRBJ2-3): DVKVTQSSRYLVKRTGEKVFLECVQDMDHENMFWYRQDPGLGLRLIYFSYDVKMKEKGDIPEGYSVSREKKERFSLILESASTNQTSMYLCASSLPSGVVDTQYFGPGTRLTVL.

In nucleotides, the CDR3 is TGTGCCAGCAGCGAGCCAGGGCGTACGGTTTGTCCGTACTTC. Its protein product is CASSEPGRTVCPYF. The chain carries TRBV28 and TRBJ2-7; D is possibly TRBD1 (5 bases). V was shortened by 6 bases and J by 12 bases, with 24 bases between the two germline ends. This CDR3 contains 14 residues. The germline gives CDR1 MDHEN, CDR2 SYDVKM.

V and J are TRBV15 and TRBJ1-3; tentatively, D is TRBD1 (5 bases). The V and J ends lost 0 bases and 0 bases respectively, with 18 bases between them. The CDR3 totals 19 residues. Germline assignment: CDR1 LNHNV and CDR2 YYDKDF (reference sequence). The CDR3 reads CATSRDQGTVLASGNTIYF. The CDR3 DNA is TGTGCCACCAGCAGAGATCAGGGTACAGTATTGGCCTCTGGAAACACCATATATTTT.

CDR3 coding DNA: TGCGCCAGCAGCTTGGTCCTAGCGGGAGTTCTCAATGAGCAGTTCTTC. It is translated as CASSLVLAGVLNEQFF. The chain joins TRBV5-1 to TRBJ2-1; 10 bases align to TRBD2. In germline, CDR1 is SGHRS, CDR2 YFSETQ. Germline trimming cut 0 bases from V and 6 bases from J; bases unmatched to any gene: 6. This CDR3 comprises 16 residues.

The CDR3 sequence is CATSRARGLPYEQYV. Here the CDR3 DNA reads TGTGCCACCAGCAGAGCGAGGGGGCTCCCCTACGAGCAGTACGTC. The chain uses TRBV15 and TRBJ2-7; 7 nucleotides align to TRBD1. CDR3 length: 15 amino acids. CDR1 and CDR2 from the germline V gene are LNHNV and YYDKDF (reference sequence). V was clipped by 1 base and J by 2 bases; unmatched bases: 5.

As concerns this clone: Relative to the germline gene, one junction end is altered; a read error may explain this. The chain links TRBV5-6 to TRBJ1-2; 9 bases are shared with TRBD1. The germline V gene has CDR1 SGHDT and CDR2 YYEEEE. CDR3 size: 14 residues. As DNA, the CDR3 is TGTGCCAGCAGCTTGGGACAGGGGGACTATGGCTACCCCTTC. Protein sequence: CASSLGQGDYGYPF.

This sequence joins TRBV9 and TRBJ2-1; no clear D. Germline values: CDR1 SGDLS, CDR2 YYNGEE. V lost 4 bases to trimming and J lost 5 bases, with 16 bases between them. This CDR3 comprises 15 residues. CDR3 bases: TGTGCCAGCAGCCCCCGCGAGGTGCGCAACAATGAGCAGTTCTTC. Translated, it gives CASSPREVRNNEQFF.

The rearrangement links TRBV7-9 to TRBJ2-7; 10 nucleotides align to TRBD1. The CDR3 is made up of 15 amino acids. Losses at the gene ends were 5 bases for V and 5 bases for J; bases not matched to a gene: 9. Germline V gene lookup returns CDR1 SEHNR and CDR2 FQNEAQ (reference sequence). CDR3 sequence (DNA): TGTGCCAGCAGCACTGGACAGGGGGATGTCAACGAGCAGTACGTC. Translated, it gives CASSTGQGDVNEQYV.

The chain recombines TRBV4-2 with TRBJ2-3; possible D gene TRBD2, 6 bases. Germline V gene lookup returns CDR1 LGHNA and CDR2 YNFKEQ. Trimming pared 5 bases from V and 3 bases from J, leaving 9 bases between. The CDR3 spans 13 residues. Here the CDR3 reads CASSVRGTDTQYF. In nucleotides, the CDR3 is TGTGCCAGCAGCGTCCGGGGGACAGATACGCAGTATTTT.

The rearrangement uses TRBV28 and TRBJ1-1; a weak D match, TRBD1 (6 bases). The V end lost 5 bases, the J end lost 7 bases, and 26 bases lay between the germline ends. Germline CDR1 MDHEN, CDR2 SYDVKM. This CDR3 contains 17 residues. Written as DNA, the CDR3 is TGTGCCAGCAGTATGGGGGCAGGGCTGTTATTCTTGGGTGAAGCTTTCTTT. It encodes CASSMGAGLLFLGEAFF.

J is TRBJ1-5 and V is TRBV6-5, with TRBD1 as a possible D gene (5 bases). Germline-derived CDR1 and CDR2 are MNHEY and SVGAGI. Trimming took off 0 bases at V and 2 bases at J, with 8 bases between the two ends. The length of the CDR3 is 15 residues. This chain's CDR3 is CASSYSKQGNQPQHF. The DNA for the CDR3 is TGTGCCAGCAGTTACTCGAAACAGGGCAATCAGCCCCAGCATTTT.

This chain joins TRBV28 and TRBJ2-3; 11 bases match TRBD1. The CDR3 spans 14 residues. The germline CDR1 and CDR2 sequences are MDHEN and SYDVKM. The V and J ends lost 7 bases and 4 bases, in that order; junction bases with no gene match: 4. This CDR3 reads CASNRGQGADTQYF. The DNA for the CDR3 is TGTGCCAGCAACCGGGGACAGGGGGCAGATACGCAGTATTTT.

CDR3 sequence reads: CASSEARTGVGYGYTF. In nucleotides, the CDR3 is TGTGCCAGCAGTGAAGCGAGGACAGGGGTTGGCTATGGCTACACCTTC. The chain employs TRBV2 and TRBJ1-2, with 9 bases that match TRBD1. Unmatched junction bases numbered 6, after V lost 0 bases and J lost 4 bases. There are 16 residues in the CDR3. Germline assignment: CDR1 SNHLY and CDR2 FYNNEI.

V gene TRBV7-2 combines with J gene TRBJ2-1, with D possibly TRBD2 on 5 matching bases. Germline CDR1 SGHTA, CDR2 FQGNSA. V was trimmed by 3 bases and J by 7 bases, leaving 19 bases between them. The CDR3 sequence is 16 residues long. CDR3 in amino acids: CASSFSGVPDGNEQFF. The CDR3 nucleotides are TGTGCCAGCAGCTTTTCCGGGGTTCCCGATGGGAATGAGCAGTTCTTC.

The gene calls are TRBV10-2 and TRBJ2-7; 14 nucleotides line up with TRBD2. Germline CDR1 reads WSHSY; CDR2 reads SAAADI. The CDR3 totals 17 residues. Trimming cost V 9 bases and J 0 bases; bases outside gene matches: 10. CDR3 DNA: TGCGCCAGTAGTAGGACTAGCGGGAGGCTGAACTCCTACGAGCAGTACTTC. As protein: CASSRTSGRLNSYEQYF.

The chain carries TRBV7-9 and TRBJ2-7; 9 bases agree with TRBD1. Germline V CDR1 and CDR2: SEHNR, FQNEAQ (reference sequence). V shed 5 bases, J shed 4 bases, and the junction held 9 bases outside the gene matches. CDR3 length equals 15 residues. The CDR3 loop is CASSLPGQGLYEQYF. The CDR3, as DNA: TGTGCCAGCAGCCTCCCGGGACAGGGATTATACGAGCAGTACTTC. Full variable domain (missing parts from reference TRBV7-9 and TRBJ2-7): DTGVSQNPRHKITKRGQNVTFRCDPISEHNRLYWYRQTLGQGPEFLTYFQNEAQLEKSRLLSDRFSAERPKGSFSTLEIQRTEQGDSAMYLCASSLPGQGLYEQYFGPGTRLTVT.